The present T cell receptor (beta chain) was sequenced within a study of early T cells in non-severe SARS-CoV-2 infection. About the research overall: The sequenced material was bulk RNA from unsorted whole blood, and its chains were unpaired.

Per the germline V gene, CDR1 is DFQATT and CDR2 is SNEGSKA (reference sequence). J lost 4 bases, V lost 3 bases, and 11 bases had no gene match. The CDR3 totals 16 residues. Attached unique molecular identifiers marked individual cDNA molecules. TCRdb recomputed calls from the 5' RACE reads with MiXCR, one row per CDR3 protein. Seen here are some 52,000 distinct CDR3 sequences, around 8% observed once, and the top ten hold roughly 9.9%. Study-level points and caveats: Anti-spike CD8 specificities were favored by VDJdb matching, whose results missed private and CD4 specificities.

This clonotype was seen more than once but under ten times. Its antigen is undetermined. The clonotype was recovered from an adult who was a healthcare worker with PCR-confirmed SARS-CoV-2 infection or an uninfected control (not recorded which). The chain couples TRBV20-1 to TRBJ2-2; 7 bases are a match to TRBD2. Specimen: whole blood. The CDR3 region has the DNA TGCAGTGCTAGGGACTTGGGGGGGAAGGGCACCGGGGAGCTGTTTTTT. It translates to CSARDLGGKGTGELFF.